The 25 T cell receptor beta chains in this list originate from one sample, sequenced in a study of T-cell reconstitution after alpha-beta-depleted transplantation in children (dated by TCRdb to the mid-2010s). The library was made by PCR. The sequencing machine was an Illumina HiSeq 2500. Molecular barcoding was employed in the preparation of TCR libraries, with unique molecular identifiers being used to normalize TCRbeta repertoire quantification. TCRdb trimmed the raw reads at Q25, called clones with MiXCR and kept productive beta chains. Rows are unified per CDR3 protein, each entry keeping the most common DNA and genes. For this sample there are some 200,000 distinct CDR3 sequences; about 8.2% appear just once. About 40% of the sample rests with the top ten. The intended sense of this specimen's treatment or condition label: allogeneic hematopoietic cell transplantation with graft depleted of TCRalphabeta T cells and CD19 B cells.

Here the sequenced sample was PBMCs, mostly from graft donor cells, taken 360 days after TCRalphabeta/CD19-depleted stem cell transplant. The receptor source for this set is a male patient under 10 years old who had a stem cell transplant for acute myeloid leukemia, so the T cells may come from the graft donor.

This clonotype has just a few counts. CDR3 amino acids: CSSTGITDTQYF. CDR3 DNA: TGCAGCTCAACAGGGATAACAGATACGCAGTATTTT. The chain recombines TRBV20-1 with TRBJ2-3, with D maybe TRBD1 (6 bases). Germline CDR1 reads DFQATT; CDR2 reads SNEGSKA (reference sequence). The CDR3 consists of 12 residues.

The chain uses TRBV12-3 or TRBV12-4 and TRBJ1-1; 9 bases match TRBD1. This CDR3 is 19 amino acids long. The V segment lost 5 bases and the J segment 2 bases; nucleotides outside the gene matches: 18. The CDR3 is CASSVRYPGTGIRNTEAFF. The CDR3 DNA reads TGTGCCAGCAGTGTTAGATATCCCGGGACAGGGATAAGAAACACTGAAGCTTTCTTT.

The rearrangement uses TRBV20-1 and TRBJ2-2; 9 nucleotides line up with TRBD1. With V trimmed by 3 bases and J by 4 bases, 3 bases remained unmatched. Germline V gives CDR1 DFQATT, CDR2 SNEGSKA (reference sequence). This CDR3 is built from 14 residues. The CDR3 nucleotides read TGCAGTGCTAGGACAGGGGGTAGCACCGGGGAGCTGTTTTTT. Translating gives CSARTGGSTGELFF.

This clonotype was recorded at least ten times. J is TRBJ2-5 and V is TRBV18, with D unclear. V was shortened by 0 bases and J by 5 bases, with 4 bases between the two germline ends. Germline CDR1 reads KGHSH; CDR2 reads LQKENI. CDR3 length: 12 residues. The CDR3 spells CASSPPGETQYF. The CDR3 DNA follows: TGTGCCAGCTCACCACCAGGGGAGACCCAGTACTTC.

This clonotype has a count of ten or more. The chain has TRBV5-1 and TRBJ2-2; maybe TRBD1 (6 bases). The V and J ends lost 1 base and 7 bases respectively, with 11 bases between them. Germline-derived CDR1 and CDR2 are SGHRS and YFSETQ. CDR3 length equals 14 residues. CDR3: CASSLNRENGELFF. The CDR3 DNA reads TGCGCCAGCAGCTTGAACAGGGAAAACGGGGAGCTGTTTTTT.

The table lists this clonotype with a few counts. V is TRBV6-4 and J is TRBJ2-3, with 13 bases matching TRBD2. The CDR3 is 20 amino acids. The junction had 19 bases not matched to a gene; V was cut back by 5 bases and J by 5 bases. Germline lookup yields CDR1 MRHNA and CDR2 SNTAGT. CDR3 nucleotides: TGTGCCAGCAGTACGATAAACCCCGTCGGACTAGCGGGAGAAGGAGATACGCAGTATTTT. Its translation: CASSTINPVGLAGEGDTQYF.

CDR3 sequence: CASSLAGDRGNNEQYF. The CDR3 DNA is TGCGCCAGCAGCTTGGCCGGGGACAGGGGGAACAACGAGCAGTACTTC. V is TRBV5-1 and J is TRBJ2-7; 11 bases map to TRBD1. The CDR3 spans 16 residues. The ends lost 0 bases at V and 5 bases at J; junction bases unmatched: 7. The germline V gene encodes CDR1 SGHRS and CDR2 YFSETQ.

This chain links TRBV5-1 with TRBJ1-3; 9 bases are shared with TRBD1. With 4 bases clipped from V and 0 bases from J, the junction kept 5 bases outside the gene matches. The CDR3 is 16 amino acids. Germline-derived CDR1 and CDR2 are SGHRS and YFSETQ. CDR3 protein: CASSPWDRASGNTIYF. The CDR3 DNA is TGCGCCAGCAGCCCTTGGGACAGGGCCTCTGGAAACACCATATATTTT.

This clonotype was found a few times. The chain combines TRBV5-1 with TRBJ2-5; no definite D call. This CDR3 is built from 12 residues. Germline values: CDR1 SGHRS, CDR2 YFSETQ. V dropped 5 bases and J dropped 3 bases, with 8 bases sitting between them. The CDR3 sequence is CASRKGKETQYF. The CDR3 region has the DNA TGCGCCAGCAGAAAAGGAAAAGAGACCCAGTACTTC.

This clonotype occurred a few times. The chain recombines TRBV4-1 with TRBJ1-5; no firm D call. Looked up from germline, CDR1 is MGHRA and CDR2 is YSYEKL. V gave up 3 bases and J gave up 4 bases, with 7 bases separating them. The CDR3 is 13 amino acids. The CDR3: CASSHEQNQPQHF. CDR3 in DNA: TGCGCCAGCAGCCATGAACAGAATCAGCCCCAGCATTTT.

This clonotype was recorded at least ten times. The J gene is TRBJ2-1, the V gene TRBV6-2 or TRBV6-3; 7 bases map to TRBD1. With 1 base clipped from V and 7 bases from J, the junction kept 7 bases outside the gene matches. This CDR3 region has 15 residues. The germline V gene has CDR1 MNHEY and CDR2 SVGEGT. Here the CDR3 reads CASSYLRQGTNEQFF. The CDR3 DNA follows: TGTGCCAGCAGTTACTTACGACAGGGTACGAATGAGCAGTTCTTC.

This clonotype was counted between two and nine times. This rearrangement joins TRBV11-2 to TRBJ2-6; the D is unclear. CDR1 is SGHAT, CDR2 FQNNGV, per germline. CDR3 length: 13 amino acids. Trimming removed 7 bases from V and 0 bases from J, with 4 bases in between. In nucleotides, the CDR3 is TGTGCCAGCACCGTCTCTGGGGCCAACGTCCTGACTTTC. As protein: CASTVSGANVLTF.

The chain links TRBV6-1 to TRBJ1-3; no definite D call. Germline assignment: CDR1 MNHNS and CDR2 SASEGT. Deletions cut 6 bases from V and 1 base from J, with 10 bases between. This CDR3 spans 14 amino acids. The CDR3 DNA reads as TGTGCCAGCAGATCAGGAGTGTCTGGAAACACCATATATTTT. Its protein product is CASRSGVSGNTIYF.

This clonotype was seen many times. The V and J genes are TRBV25-1 and TRBJ2-5; D possibly corresponds to TRBD2 (5 bases). The CDR3 consists of 16 residues. Germline-derived CDR1 and CDR2 are MGHDK and SYGVNS. Trimming took 1 base from V and 0 from J, leaving 12 bases between them. In DNA form, the CDR3 reads TGTGCCAGCAGTGAATTCCGGGGAACGTACCAAGAGACCCAGTACTTC. Its translation: CASSEFRGTYQETQYF.

The sample holds many counts of this clonotype. The rearrangement uses TRBV2 and TRBJ2-1; tentatively, D is TRBD2 (5 bases). V was shortened by 5 bases and J by 9 bases, with 14 bases between the two germline ends. Germline lookup yields CDR1 SNHLY and CDR2 FYNNEI. The CDR3 is 13 amino acids. CDR3 coding DNA: TGTGCCAGCAGTCGGGGTAGCGCGCTTGAGCAGTTCTTC. Translation: CASSRGSALEQFF. Full variable domain (outside the CDR3, taken from reference TRBV2 and TRBJ2-1): EPEVTQTPSHQVTQMGQEVILRCVPISNHLYFYWYRQILGQKVEFLVSFYNNEISEKSEIFDDQFSVERPDGSNFTLKIRSTKLEDSAMYFCASSRGSALEQFFGPGTRLTVL.

This clonotype was observed a few times. The chain carries TRBV18 and TRBJ2-5; D remains ambiguous. In germline, CDR1 is KGHSH, CDR2 LQKENI. The CDR3 extends over 13 amino acids. V shed 6 bases and J shed 3 bases, with 11 bases lying between them. CDR3 region: CASSRNFKETQYF. The CDR3 DNA reads as TGTGCCAGCTCCCGTAACTTTAAAGAGACCCAGTACTTC.

This sequence joins TRBV15 and TRBJ1-4; 9 positions match TRBD1. Germline V gene sequence: CDR1 LNHNV, CDR2 YYDKDF (reference sequence). The CDR3 totals 17 residues. Trimming cost V 1 base and J 7 bases; bases outside gene matches: 10. The CDR3 loop is CATSRASPGTGPEKLFF. The CDR3, as DNA: TGTGCCACCAGCAGAGCGTCCCCCGGGACAGGGCCTGAAAAACTGTTTTTT.

The V call is TRBV24-1, the J call TRBJ2-1, with D perhaps matching TRBD1 or TRBD2 (5 bases each). Trimming left V 8 bases short and J 7 bases short, with 17 bases between. This CDR3 region has 14 residues. Germline CDR1 is KGHDR and CDR2 is SFDVKD. Written as DNA, the CDR3 is TGTGCCACCATGGCGAGGGTGAAGGGGAATGAGCAGTTCTTC. This codes for CATMARVKGNEQFF.

This clonotype was found many times. The genes are TRBV12-3 or TRBV12-4 and TRBJ1-1; maybe TRBD1 (5 bases). The CDR3 totals 14 residues. Trimming pared 6 bases from V and 0 bases from J, leaving 11 bases between. CDR3 residues: CASRGRTMNTEAFF. The CDR3 DNA sequence: TGTGCCAGCAGGGGACGGACGATGAACACTGAAGCTTTCTTT.

This clonotype was counted only a few times. The rearrangement joins TRBV29-1 to TRBJ2-7; no clear D gene. The V end lost 4 bases, the J end lost 0 bases, and 10 bases lay between the germline ends. The V gene's germline CDR1 is SQVTM and CDR2 ANQGSEA. This CDR3 has 13 amino acids. The CDR3 loop is CSVAGRLSYEQYF. The DNA of the CDR3 is TGCAGCGTTGCGGGTAGGCTCTCCTACGAGCAGTACTTC.

The chain uses TRBV29-1 and TRBJ2-3; D is unresolved. The CDR3 loop spans 15 amino acids. Germline CDR1 is SQVTM and CDR2 is ANQGSEA. V lost 1 base to trimming and J lost 2 bases, with 13 bases between them. The CDR3 here is CSVEGIQGPTDTQYF. The CDR3 nucleotides read TGCAGCGTTGAAGGTATTCAAGGCCCCACAGATACGCAGTATTTT.

This clonotype was seen a few times. The chain is built from TRBV20-1 and TRBJ1-5, with 9 bases aligning to TRBD1. CDR1 is DFQATT, CDR2 SNEGSKA, per germline (reference sequence). V lost 6 bases, J lost 7 bases, and 7 bases stayed unmatched. CDR3 length equals 13 residues. Here the CDR3 DNA reads TGCAGTGCACAACAGGGGGCATGGCAGCCCCAGCATTTT. Translation gives CSAQQGAWQPQHF.

J is TRBJ1-1 and V is TRBV20-1; tentatively, D is TRBD1 (5 bases). V lost 2 bases, J lost 0 bases, and 16 bases lay in between. Germline V gene lookup returns CDR1 DFQATT and CDR2 SNEGSKA (reference sequence). CDR3 length: 16 amino acids. The CDR3 reads CSARPLVGLMNTEAFF. CDR3 DNA: TGCAGTGCTAGACCCCTCGTGGGGCTAATGAACACTGAAGCTTTCTTT.

The CDR3 DNA reads as TGCGCCAGCAGCTTGGATGGCGTGGGATTGAACACTGAAGCTTTCTTT. This translates into CASSLDGVGLNTEAFF. V usage is TRBV5-1 and J usage is TRBJ1-1, with unresolved D. The CDR3 covers 16 residues. Germline CDR1 SGHRS, CDR2 YFSETQ. V lost 0 bases to trimming and J lost 0 bases, with 12 bases between them.

This clonotype has at least ten counts. The genes are TRBV20-1 and TRBJ2-3, with D tentatively TRBD1 (7 bases). This CDR3 is built from 17 residues. The germline CDR1 and CDR2 sequences are DFQATT and SNEGSKA (reference sequence). V was cut by 0 bases and J by 2 bases, with 18 bases left in between. The CDR3 DNA is TGCAGTGCTAGAGATGCTGGAGGGGGCCGTGCCACAGATACGCAGTATTTT. Its translation is CSARDAGGGRATDTQYF.